The rows below give T cell receptor beta chains drawn from one sample of a study of graft-versus-host responses after intestinal transplantation. The method was immunoSEQ multiplex PCR; TCRdb's version includes in-frame clones alone and lacks a portion of them. Of about 4,300 clones listed, roughly 77% are singletons. Sequencing used ileum tissue, obtained 9 days after transplant. The receptors come from a human patient who received an intestinal transplant, so some T cells may come from the graft donor. Both conserved end residues are part of each CDR3. The D gene is left open where the match is weak. Rows give clone size only sometimes, using once, few, many, or a class for an expanded clone.

NA few TRBJ2-5 TRBV14 CASSAQRETQYF TGTGCCAGCAGCGCGCAAAGGGAGACCCAGTACTTC
TRBD2 NA TRBJ2-1 TRBV5-1 CASSLLAGNEQFF TGCGCCAGCAGCTTACTAGCGGGGAATGAGCAGTTCTTC
TRBD1 NA TRBJ2-2 TRBV5-1 CASSSTGQGALGELFF TGCGCCAGCAGCTCCACGGGACAGGGGGCACTCGGGGAGCTGTTTTTT
TRBD1 large TRBJ1-4 TRBV4-2 CASSRARDRFEKLFF TGTGCCAGCAGCCGTGCCCGGGACAGGTTTGAAAAACTGTTTTTT
NA NA TRBJ1-1 TRBV11-2 CASSTGVNTEAFF TGTGCCAGCAGTACCGGGGTGAACACTGAAGCTTTCTTT
TRBD1 once TRBJ1-5 TRBV7-8 CASSLADRGQPQHF TGTGCCAGCAGCTTAGCGGACAGGGGTCAGCCCCAGCATTTT
NA NA TRBJ2-5 TRBV6-6 CAGSYSTYQETQYF TGTGCCGGCAGTTACTCCACGTACCAAGAGACCCAGTACTTC
TRBD1 NA TRBJ2-7 TRBV11-1 CASSIRDSLKFHF TGTGCCAGCAGCATCCGGGACAGCCTTAAATTTCACTTC
NA NA TRBJ1-5 TRBV10-2 CASSDYWFTQPQHF TGCGCCAGCAGTGATTACTGGTTCACCCAGCCCCAGCATTTT
TRBD1 NA TRBJ2-2 TRBV25-1 CASNGQGTGELFF TGTGCCAGCAACGGACAGGGCACCGGGGAGCTGTTTTTT
NA NA TRBJ1-4 TRBV5-4 CASSYKGLDEKLFF TGTGCCAGCAGCTATAAGGGTTTGGATGAAAAACTGTTTTTT
NA NA TRBJ2-2 TRBV5-1 CASSFKQALTGELFF TGCGCCAGCAGCTTCAAACAGGCTTTAACCGGGGAGCTGTTTTTT
NA NA TRBJ2-7 TRBV18 CASSPTSIYEQYF TGTGCCAGCTCACCTACTAGTATCTACGAGCAGTACTTC
NA NA TRBJ1-4 TRBV6-6 CASSYEGGDYEKLFF TGTGCCAGCAGTTACGAGGGTGGCGACTATGAAAAACTGTTTTTT
NA few TRBJ2-2 TRBV5-1 CASSIGRTGELFF TGCGCCAGCAGTATAGGGCGCACCGGGGAGCTGTTTTTT
TRBD1 NA TRBJ1-2 TRBV28 CASRTGYGYTF TGTGCCAGCCGGACAGGATATGGCTACACCTTC
NA NA TRBJ2-5 TRBV10-1 CARWGVEKETQYF TGCGCCAGATGGGGGGTGGAGAAAGAGACCCAGTACTTC
TRBD1 few TRBJ2-7 TRBV4-1 CASSLYRDREHEQYF TGCGCCAGCAGCCTCTACCGGGACAGGGAACACGAGCAGTACTTC
NA few TRBJ1-1 TRBV29-1 CSVEGLNTEAFF TGCAGCGTTGAGGGACTGAACACTGAAGCTTTCTTT
TRBD2 NA TRBJ2-7 TRBV5-1 CASRAGTSGGSEQYF TGCGCCAGCAGGGCCGGGACTAGCGGGGGGTCCGAGCAGTACTTC
TRBD2 NA TRBJ2-1 TRBV5-5 CASSYLAGGRYNEQFF TGTGCCAGCAGCTATCTAGCGGGGGGCCGGTACAATGAGCAGTTCTTC
TRBD2 NA TRBJ2-1 TRBV18 CASSARRTSGGRDNEQFF TGTGCCAGCTCAGCTCGTCGGACTAGCGGGGGGCGGGACAATGAGCAGTTCTTC
NA NA TRBJ2-7 TRBV15 CATSRFEGYEQYF TGTGCCACCAGCCGCTTTGAGGGTTACGAGCAGTACTTC
NA NA TRBJ1-1 TRBV27 CASSPIRQQRNTEAFF TGTGCCAGCAGCCCTATCAGACAGCAAAGAAACACTGAAGCTTTCTTT
NA NA TRBJ2-3 TRBV11-3 CASSLESWDGSSTDTQYF TGTGCCAGCAGCTTAGAATCCTGGGACGGCTCAAGCACAGATACGCAGTATTTT
TRBD1 NA TRBJ1-6 TRBV4-1 CASSHSPLRQGLNSPLHF TGCGCCAGCAGCCACTCCCCCCTGAGACAGGGGCTTAATTCACCCCTCCACTTT
NA NA TRBJ2-2 TRBV18 CASSPGTPGELFF TGTGCCAGCTCCCCCGGGACACCCGGGGAGCTGTTTTTT
NA NA TRBJ1-1 TRBV28 CASSFLVNTEAFF TGTGCCAGCAGTTTTTTGGTGAACACTGAAGCTTTCTTT
NA once TRBJ1-2 TRBV5-1 CASSLAFKISYGYTF TGCGCCAGCAGCTTGGCCTTCAAGATCTCCTATGGCTACACCTTC
NA NA TRBJ1-5 TRBV18 CASSPSVGDDQPQHF TGTGCCAGCTCACCATCGGTCGGGGACGATCAGCCCCAGCATTTT
NA NA TRBJ2-1 TRBV2 CASSGHYNEQFF TGTGCCAGCAGTGGACACTACAATGAGCAGTTCTTC
NA NA TRBJ2-6 TRBV9 CASSVRGHGANVLTF TGTGCCAGCAGCGTCCGGGGGCACGGGGCCAACGTCCTGACTTTC
TRBD2 NA TRBJ2-7 TRBV10-2 CASSMTSGGRYEQYF TGCGCCAGCAGTATGACTAGCGGGGGGCGGTACGAGCAGTACTTC
NA once TRBJ2-7 TRBV30 CAWSVLRVVAYEQYF TGTGCCTGGAGTGTACTTAGGGTCGTGGCTTACGAGCAGTACTTC
TRBD1 once TRBJ1-2 TRBV28 CATPSGTANYGYTF TGTGCCACCCCATCCGGGACAGCTAACTATGGCTACACCTTC
TRBD1 NA TRBJ2-5 TRBV6-1 CASSEDRVQETQYF TGTGCCAGCAGTGAGGACAGGGTTCAAGAGACCCAGTACTTC
TRBD2 NA TRBJ2-1 TRBV4-1 CASSQAGLAGGFKFF TGCGCCAGCAGCCAAGCTGGACTAGCGGGGGGATTTAAGTTCTTC
TRBD1 NA TRBJ2-7 TRBV19 CASSPPGQGAGEQYF TGTGCCAGTAGTCCACCGGGACAGGGGGCGGGTGAGCAGTACTTC
NA NA TRBJ2-5 TRBV5-1 CASSQGTLETQYF TGCGCCAGCAGCCAAGGGACCTTAGAGACCCAGTACTTC
NA NA TRBJ2-1 TRBV2 CASIRDTYNEQFF TGTGCCAGCATAAGGGACACCTACAATGAGCAGTTCTTC
TRBD1 NA TRBJ2-1 TRBV14 CASSRTDRFYNEQFF TGTGCCAGCAGCCGCACGGACAGGTTCTACAATGAGCAGTTCTTC
NA few TRBJ1-2 TRBV29-1 CSVAEWQGPNGYTF TGCAGCGTTGCTGAGTGGCAGGGCCCAAATGGCTACACCTTC
NA NA TRBJ2-5 TRBV9 CASSGDRETQYF TGTGCCAGCAGCGGGGATCGGGAGACCCAGTACTTC
TRBD1 NA TRBJ2-1 TRBV28 CASSLAGTGGRNEQFF TGTGCCAGCAGTTTAGCCGGGACAGGGGGCCGGAATGAGCAGTTCTTC
NA NA TRBJ2-3 TRBV7-6 CASSLGSPWRADTQYF TGTGCCAGCAGCTTGGGGAGTCCCTGGCGGGCAGATACGCAGTATTTT